The present entry profiles one T cell receptor beta chain with its context. Its target is not known. The data were taken from a study of cytomegalovirus exposure and HLA in healthy donors. Germline V gene lookup returns CDR1 LNHDA and CDR2 SQIVND (reference sequence). The germline V and J ends were trimmed by 6 bases and 3 bases, with 14 bases remaining between them. CDR3 length: 14 residues. Amplification used 60 Vbeta primers and 13 Jbeta primers. Source study methods: Approximately 12 million of the about 80 million unique TCR beta chains counted in a later analysis were shared. Sequencing was performed with immunoSEQ multiplex PCR; in TCRdb, only in-frame clones are kept and a portion is missing. The DNA gave D and trimming, while V, J and clone size come from that table. The sample has nearly 110,000 clones; 74% are singletons. Study-wide findings and caveats: Follow-up analysis found HLA locus-dependent TCR association rates, highest for DRB1 and lowest for HLA-C. Across donors, most TCRs were seen rarely, yet some public ones were widespread.

This receptor was identified in a woman in her thirties or forties in good health and CMV-seropositive. The sequenced sample consisted of PBMCs. The chain uses TRBV19 and TRBJ1-2; no firm D call. The DNA for the CDR3 is TGTGCCAGTAGCTTAAAGCGGGCAGACTATGGCTACACCTTC. Protein sequence: CASSLKRADYGYTF. The full variable domain, in which reference TRBV19 and TRBJ1-2 provide the parts outside the CDR3, is DGGITQSPKYLFRKEGQNVTLSCEQNLNHDAMYWYRQDPGQGLRLIYYSQIVNDFQKGDIAEGYSVSREKKESFPLTVTSAQKNPTAFYLCASSLKRADYGYTFGSGTRLTVV.